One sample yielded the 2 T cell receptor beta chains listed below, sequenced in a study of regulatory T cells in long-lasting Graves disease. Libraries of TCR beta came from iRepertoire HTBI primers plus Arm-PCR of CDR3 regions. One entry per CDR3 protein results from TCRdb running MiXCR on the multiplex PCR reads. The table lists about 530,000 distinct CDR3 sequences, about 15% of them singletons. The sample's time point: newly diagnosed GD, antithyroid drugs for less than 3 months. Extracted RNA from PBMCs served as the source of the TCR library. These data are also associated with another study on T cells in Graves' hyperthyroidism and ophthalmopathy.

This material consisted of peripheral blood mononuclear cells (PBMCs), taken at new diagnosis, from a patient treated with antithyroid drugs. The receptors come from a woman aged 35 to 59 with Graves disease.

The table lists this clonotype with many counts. CDR3 in amino acids: CASSQGQRGGFGELFF. The CDR3 DNA reads as TGTGCCAGCAGCCAAGGGCAACGGGGGGGCTTCGGGGAGCTGTTTTTT. V and J are TRBV5-5 and TRBJ2-2, with TRBD2 identical over 8 bases. V was clipped by 4 bases and J by 7 bases; unmatched bases: 12. Germline assignment: CDR1 SGHKS and CDR2 YYEKEE (reference sequence). CDR3 length: 16 amino acids. Looking up the rest from reference TRBV5-5 and TRBJ2-2 gives the full variable domain: DAGVTQSPTHLIKTRGQQVTLRCSPISGHKSVSWYQQVLGQGPQFIFQYYEKEERGRGNFPDRFSARQFPNYSSELNVNALLLGDSALYLCASSQGQRGGFGELFFGEGSRLTVL.

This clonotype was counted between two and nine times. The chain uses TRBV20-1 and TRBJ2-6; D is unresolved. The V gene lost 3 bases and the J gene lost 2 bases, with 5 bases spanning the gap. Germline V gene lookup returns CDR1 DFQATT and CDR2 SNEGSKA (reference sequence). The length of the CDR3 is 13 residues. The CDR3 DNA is TGCAGTGCTAGTAGAGCTGGGGCCAACGTCCTGACTTTC. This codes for CSASRAGANVLTF.